These 25 T cell receptor beta chains were sequenced from one sample in a study of T cells in Graves' hyperthyroidism and ophthalmopathy. Regions amplified from RNA transcripts were the TCR beta CDR3 regions. An initial round of RT-PCR targeting the TCR CDR3 relied on the HTBI primer set. TCRdb called the multiplex PCR reads again in MiXCR, with one record for every CDR3 protein. The sample includes about 680,000 distinct CDR3 sequences, roughly a third seen only once; the top ten take around 32%. The source material was blood. These receptor sequences come from a middle-aged woman with Graves' hyperthyroidism.

This clonotype was recorded at least ten times. The gene calls are TRBV9 and TRBJ2-7; D not certain. Germline loops: CDR1 SGDLS, CDR2 YYNGEE. This CDR3 contains 13 residues. Trimming took off 2 bases at V and 0 bases at J, with 6 bases between the two ends. This chain's CDR3 is CASSVGSSYEQYF. CDR3 in DNA: TGTGCCAGCAGCGTGGGGTCCTCCTACGAGCAGTACTTC.

V is TRBV28 and J is TRBJ2-2, with D maybe TRBD2 (5 bases). Trimming took 3 bases from V and 1 from J, leaving 12 bases between them. Germline V gene sequence: CDR1 MDHEN, CDR2 SYDVKM. The CDR3 has 16 amino acids. In DNA form, the CDR3 reads TGTGCCAGCAGTTTTCTTGGACTCCAGAACACCGGGGAGCTGTTTTTT. Amino acid sequence: CASSFLGLQNTGELFF.

The chain recombines TRBV7-9 with TRBJ2-7; a possible D gene is TRBD2 (5 bases). Trimming left V 5 bases short and J 7 bases short, with 9 bases between. Germline-derived CDR1 and CDR2 are SEHNR and FQNEAQ (reference sequence). The CDR3 runs to 11 residues. CDR3 bases: TGTGCCAGCAGCGAGGGATGGGAGCAGTACTTC. This encodes CASSEGWEQYF.

This chain joins TRBV6-6 and TRBJ2-5; 10 bases align to TRBD1. Germline lookup yields CDR1 MNHNY and CDR2 SVGAGI (reference sequence). The CDR3 totals 15 residues. V lost 6 bases and J lost 0; bases outside the gene matches: 4. CDR3: CASSRDRGYQETQYF. In DNA form, the CDR3 reads TGTGCCAGCAGCAGGGACAGGGGCTACCAAGAGACCCAGTACTTC.

In its sample, this clonotype was seen a few times. This rearrangement joins TRBV5-1 to TRBJ1-1, with D unclear. This CDR3 spans 14 amino acids. Trimming removed 0 bases from V and 9 bases from J, with 15 bases in between. Germline assignment: CDR1 SGHRS and CDR2 YFSETQ. The CDR3 reads CASSLEREGDKAFF. CDR3 bases: TGCGCCAGCAGCTTGGAAAGGGAGGGTGATAAAGCTTTCTTT.

The V call is TRBV28, the J call TRBJ1-2, with a weak D call TRBD1 (6 bases). Germline lookup yields CDR1 MDHEN and CDR2 SYDVKM. Trimming left V 7 bases short and J 6 bases short, with 15 bases between. The CDR3 consists of 13 residues. The CDR3 bases are TGTGCCAGCAACCCAGGGCAGGGGAATGGCTACACCTTC. It encodes CASNPGQGNGYTF.

The chain employs TRBV20-1 and TRBJ1-6, with 8 bases matching TRBD1. CDR3 size: 19 residues. CDR1 is DFQATT and CDR2 is SNEGSKA in the germline V gene (reference sequence). The junction had 26 bases not matched to a gene; V was cut back by 6 bases and J by 10 bases. Here the CDR3 reads CSAQRGTRPSTGVYSPLHF. CDR3 DNA sequence: TGCAGTGCGCAGAGAGGGACAAGACCATCGACAGGGGTTTACTCACCCCTCCACTTT.

Comment on this clonotype: A much larger clone lies one base from this, so it may be a read error. The chain employs TRBV10-3 and TRBJ1-1; 7 bases are shared with TRBD1. The ends lost 4 bases at V and 8 bases at J; junction bases unmatched: 19. The CDR3 is 17 amino acids. Germline V gene sequence: CDR1 ENHRY, CDR2 SYGVKD. CDR3 sequence: CAISVTLTRDRDPEAFF. The CDR3 nucleotides are TGTGCCATCAGTGTGACACTGACCCGGGACAGAGATCCCGAAGCTTTCTTT.

About this clonotype: This clone may be a read error of a much larger clone one base away. V gene TRBV2 combines with J gene TRBJ1-5; D gene unclear. The CDR3 is made up of 15 amino acids. The germline V and J ends were trimmed by 6 bases and 5 bases, with 17 bases remaining between them. CDR1 and CDR2 from the germline V gene are SNHLY and FYNNEI. The CDR3 loop reads CASSLSHRFDQPQHF. The CDR3, as DNA: TGTGCCAGCAGCCTGTCGCACAGATTTGATCAGCCCCAGCATTTT.

This clonotype has just one count. The chain combines TRBV19 with TRBJ1-2; TRBD1 matches 9 bases. Looked up from germline, CDR1 is LNHDA and CDR2 is SQIVND (reference sequence). With V trimmed by 5 bases and J by 4 bases, 8 bases remained unmatched. The CDR3 spans 15 residues. Here the CDR3 reads CASSAGTGLRYGYTF. Here the CDR3 DNA reads TGTGCCAGTAGTGCCGGGACAGGGCTACGCTATGGCTACACCTTC.

This clonotype was detected ten times or more. In DNA, the CDR3 is TGTGCCAGCAGCTTAAAACGGGACGTAGAAGAGACCCAGTACTTC. Translation: CASSLKRDVEETQYF. V usage is TRBV7-2 and J usage is TRBJ2-5, with D possibly called TRBD1 or TRBD2 (5 bases each). Germline values: CDR1 SGHTA, CDR2 FQGNSA. This CDR3 comprises 15 residues. The V end lost 2 bases, the J end lost 3 bases, and 13 bases lay between the germline ends.

This clonotype was seen only a few times. The rearrangement joins TRBV5-1 to TRBJ2-5, with a weak D call TRBD1 (6 bases). The CDR3 length is 17 residues. Germline lookup yields CDR1 SGHRS and CDR2 YFSETQ. V was clipped by 2 bases and J by 5 bases, with 22 bases between them. The CDR3 nucleotides are TGCGCCAGCAGCTTCTCCGGGGACATCCGAATGGGGGAGACCCAGTACTTC. The encoded protein is CASSFSGDIRMGETQYF.

This clonotype was seen repeatedly, ten times or more. V usage is TRBV7-2 and J usage is TRBJ2-5, with TRBD1 as a possible D gene (7 bases). CDR1 and CDR2 from the germline V gene are SGHTA and FQGNSA. Trimming pared 5 bases from V and 5 bases from J, leaving 15 bases between. The CDR3 covers 14 residues. CDR3 residues: CASSPGGGGETQYF. The DNA for the CDR3 is TGTGCCAGCAGCCCCGGAGGGGGCGGGGAGACCCAGTACTTC.

V is TRBV7-6 and J is TRBJ2-6, with 11 bases fitting TRBD2. V lost 4 bases and J lost 0; bases outside the gene matches: 14. This CDR3 has 21 amino acids. Germline assignment: CDR1 SGHVS and CDR2 FNYEAQ. Written as DNA, the CDR3 is TGTGCCAGCAGCTGGGGCGGGCTAGCGGGAGGCTCCCACTCTGGGGCCAACGTCCTGACTTTC. Residues: CASSWGGLAGGSHSGANVLTF.

This clonotype has just a few counts. The V and J genes are TRBV10-3 and TRBJ1-5; D possibly corresponds to TRBD1 (6 bases). The CDR3 length is 16 residues. Germline CDR1 reads ENHRY; CDR2 reads SYGVKD. V lost 10 bases to trimming and J lost 4 bases, with 23 bases between them. CDR3 coding DNA: TGTGCCAGCACTTCGCCCGGAGGGGGGGGAAATCAGCCCCAGCATTTT. It yields the protein CASTSPGGGGNQPQHF.

The V call is TRBV7-9, the J call TRBJ1-2, with 7 bases that match TRBD1. J was trimmed by 8 bases and V by 6 bases; bases with no gene match: 9. This CDR3 has 13 amino acids. Germline V CDR1 and CDR2: SEHNR, FQNEAQ (reference sequence). The CDR3 loop is CASRFDRDGGYTF. CDR3 in DNA: TGTGCCAGCAGATTCGACAGGGATGGAGGCTACACCTTC.

The chain combines TRBV5-6 with TRBJ2-7, with a weak D call TRBD1 (5 bases). This CDR3 spans 14 amino acids. V dropped 5 bases and J dropped 0 bases, with 12 bases sitting between them. Germline loops: CDR1 SGHDT, CDR2 YYEEEE. CDR3 residues: CASRLDSSSYEQYF. The CDR3 DNA is TGTGCCAGCAGACTTGACAGTTCCTCCTACGAGCAGTACTTC.

Concerning this clonotype: One base away lies a much larger clone, so this may be a sequencing read error. This chain uses TRBV12-3 or TRBV12-4 with TRBJ1-2, with D uncertain. Trimming took 4 bases from V and 1 from J, leaving 13 bases between them. The CDR3 runs 15 residues. The CDR3 DNA is TGTGCCAGCAGTTACACAAGGTCGGATAACTATGGCTACACCTTC. This encodes CASSYTRSDNYGYTF.

This clonotype has more than one count but fewer than ten. The rearrangement uses TRBV6-5 and TRBJ1-5; TRBD1 matches 8 bases. The V gene end was trimmed by 4 bases and the J gene end by 5 bases; junction bases not matched to a gene: 7. Germline CDR1 MNHEY, CDR2 SVGAGI. The CDR3 runs to 15 residues. The CDR3 loop reads CASSSAGGLDQPQHF. The DNA of the CDR3 is TGTGCCAGCAGTTCGGCAGGGGGCCTCGATCAGCCCCAGCATTTT.

This clonotype was seen at least ten times. The V gene is TRBV20-1, the J gene TRBJ1-1; no definite D call. The CDR3 contains 11 residues. Trimming left V 1 base short and J 0 bases short, with 0 bases between. Germline V gives CDR1 DFQATT, CDR2 SNEGSKA (reference sequence). The CDR3: CSARVNTEAFF. Here the CDR3 DNA reads TGCAGTGCTAGAGTGAACACTGAAGCTTTCTTT.

This clonotype appeared a few times. The chain has TRBV20-1 and TRBJ1-1; D remains unclear. The CDR3 is 14 amino acids. V was cut by 3 bases and J by 0 bases, with 11 bases left in between. From germline, CDR1 is DFQATT and CDR2 SNEGSKA (reference sequence). CDR3 sequence reads: CSASRAVMNTEAFF. The CDR3 nucleotides are TGCAGTGCTAGTAGGGCAGTTATGAACACTGAAGCTTTCTTT.

This clonotype was seen ten or more times. The genes are TRBV7-2 and TRBJ2-7, with D uncertain. This CDR3 is 10 amino acids long. Trimming cost V 6 bases and J 12 bases, with 12 bases left between them. Looked up from germline, CDR1 is SGHTA and CDR2 is FQGNSA. Here the CDR3 reads CASSYTHWYF. The CDR3 DNA sequence: TGTGCCAGCAGTTATACCCATTGGTACTTC.

To note about this clonotype: The junction does not match germline at one end; this may be a read error. The J gene is TRBJ2-2, the V gene TRBV5-1; the D call may be TRBD1 or TRBD2 (5 bases each). This CDR3 contains 14 residues. The V gene's germline CDR1 is SGHRS and CDR2 YFSETQ. This CDR3 is CATRFGTDTGEPFF. The CDR3 DNA sequence: TGCGCCACCCGTTTTGGGACGGACACCGGGGAGCCGTTTTTT.

In this sample, this clonotype turned up many times. The V and J genes are TRBV19 and TRBJ1-4; D unresolved. Trimming shortened V by 4 bases and J by 0 bases, and 9 bases separated the two germline ends. Germline CDR1 reads LNHDA; CDR2 reads SQIVND (reference sequence). The CDR3 is made up of 15 amino acids. In DNA form, the CDR3 reads TGTGCCAGTAGTACGGACGGTGCAACTAATGAAAAACTGTTTTTT. This sequence encodes CASSTDGATNEKLFF.

This clonotype was counted between two and nine times. The chain links TRBV2 to TRBJ1-5; 8 nucleotides match TRBD1. The CDR3 is made up of 14 amino acids. Trimming at V came to 6 bases and at J to 7 bases, leaving 8 bases not matched to a gene. Looked up from germline, CDR1 is SNHLY and CDR2 is FYNNEI. CDR3 protein: CASRIQGAGQPQHF. Here the CDR3 DNA reads TGTGCCAGCAGGATTCAGGGGGCGGGCCAGCCCCAGCATTTT.